The 9 T cell receptor beta chains in this list originate from one sample, sequenced in a study of regulatory T cells in long-lasting Graves disease. Sample time point: persistent/refractory GD, antithyroid drugs over 5 years with positive TRAb. Extracted PBMC RNA gave rise to the TCR library. Construction of the TCR beta libraries employed iRepertoire HTBI primers in conjunction with Arm-PCR of CDR3 regions. MiXCR was run by TCRdb on the multiplex PCR reads, yielding one entry per CDR3 protein. There are around 400,000 distinct CDR3 sequences in the sample; less than 30% occur only once, and about 27% lies in the top ten. This specimen was peripheral blood mononuclear cells (PBMCs), taken when the disease was refractory, from a patient treated with antithyroid drugs. The receptors originated from a woman in her thirties or forties with Graves disease.

This clonotype was observed a handful of times. V gene TRBV5-1 combines with J gene TRBJ2-2, with D hard to call. CDR3 length: 14 residues. Germline V gene sequence: CDR1 SGHRS, CDR2 YFSETQ. Trimming stripped 7 bases from V and 5 bases from J, with 15 bases between. CDR3 protein: CASSDGDLTGELFF. CDR3 nucleotide sequence: TGCGCCAGCTCCGACGGCGATCTAACCGGGGAGCTGTTTTTT.

This chain uses TRBV6-5 with TRBJ1-2; D gene ambiguous. Trimming pared 4 bases from V and 4 bases from J, leaving 10 bases between. This CDR3 has 13 amino acids. CDR1 and CDR2 from the germline V gene are MNHEY and SVGAGI. This CDR3 reads CASSLLPFYGYTF. The CDR3, as DNA: TGTGCCAGCAGTTTACTTCCATTCTATGGCTACACCTTC.

This clonotype has ten or more counts. This sequence joins TRBV27 and TRBJ2-7; D is uncertain. Germline values: CDR1 MNHEY, CDR2 SMNVEV (reference sequence). Trimming took 3 bases from V and 7 from J, leaving 13 bases between them. This CDR3 is 13 amino acids long. In nucleotides, the CDR3 is TGTGCCAGCAGTTTTGGGCGGACGAGGGAGCAGTACTTC. Protein product: CASSFGRTREQYF.

Comments on this clonotype: Just one base apart from a much larger clone, this may be a read error. The rearrangement uses TRBV24-1 and TRBJ2-3; D is uncertain. This CDR3 spans 13 amino acids. In germline, CDR1 is KGHDR, CDR2 SFDVKD. The CDR3, as DNA: TGTGCCACCAGTGACTCTCTCATAGATACGCGGTATTTT. It yields the protein CATSDSLIDTRYF.

The V gene is TRBV7-9, the J gene TRBJ2-7; D assignment may be TRBD1 or TRBD2 (5 bases each). The CDR3 spans 14 residues. Germline CDR1 is SEHNR and CDR2 is FQNEAQ (reference sequence). V was shortened by 5 bases and J by 3 bases, with 14 bases between the two germline ends. The CDR3: CASSHRSGGYEQYF. In nucleotides, the CDR3 is TGTGCCAGCAGCCACAGGTCTGGGGGCTACGAGCAGTACTTC.

This clonotype was recorded at least ten times. The V call is TRBV20-1, the J call TRBJ1-1; D call uncertain. Trimming took 1 base from V and 3 from J, leaving 6 bases between them. Germline V gives CDR1 DFQATT, CDR2 SNEGSKA (reference sequence). There are 12 residues in the CDR3. CDR3 in amino acids: CSARGRYTEAFF. The DNA of the CDR3 is TGCAGTGCTAGAGGACGGTACACTGAAGCTTTCTTT.

This clonotype was counted many times. V usage is TRBV6-1 and J usage is TRBJ1-4; D call uncertain. Germline lookup yields CDR1 MNHNS and CDR2 SASEGT. The CDR3 has 14 amino acids. V dropped 6 bases and J dropped 5 bases, with 13 bases sitting between them. The CDR3 protein is CASSFTGVNEKLFF. DNA for the CDR3: TGTGCCAGCAGCTTTACGGGCGTAAATGAAAAACTGTTTTTT.

The rearrangement uses TRBV3-1 and TRBJ2-2; D remains unclear. Germline loops: CDR1 LGHDT, CDR2 YNNKEL (reference sequence). Between the trimmed V and J ends, which lost 2 bases and 1 base, there was a span of 8 bases. The CDR3 contains 15 residues. For the CDR3, the DNA is TGTGCCAGCAGCCAACGCAGCATGAACACCGGGGAGCTGTTTTTT. Residues: CASSQRSMNTGELFF.

This clonotype showed up many times. The V gene is TRBV11-2, the J gene TRBJ2-7; D is ambiguous. The germline V gene encodes CDR1 SGHAT and CDR2 FQNNGV. This CDR3 comprises 13 residues. The ends were cut back, 11 bases at V and 6 bases at J, with 20 bases in the middle. The CDR3 DNA follows: TGTGCCTCCGGCCGGGTATTGAGTTCCGAGCAGTACTTC. Its protein product is CASGRVLSSEQYF.